The clone carrying this TCR beta chain was found a few times. What it binds is unknown. The data originate from a study of CD8 T cells in ankylosing spondylitis. Library preparation for TCR beta used quantitative 5'-RACE with molecular barcodes. TCRdb reprocessed the 5' RACE reads via MiXCR and lists one record per CDR3 protein. The data hold approximately 440,000 distinct CDR3 sequences, with roughly 15% observed a single time. With V trimmed by 5 bases and J by 5 bases, 5 bases remained unmatched. The CDR3 runs to 14 residues. Germline V gene lookup returns CDR1 SNHLY and CDR2 FYNNEI. The study, taken as a whole, reports: CD8+ cells made up the disease-linked clones, which were relatively rare in peripheral blood. Typical of ankylosing spondylitis blood, it appeared, was a TCR beta motif of eight highly homologous variants. Earlier authors reported some of these motif variants in reactive arthritis synovial fluid and blood.

J is TRBJ1-4 and V is TRBV2; 7 bases agree with TRBD1. This TCR came from a male donor with ankylosing spondylitis. Material: blood, either unsorted or a sorted T cell fraction (not recorded which). The CDR3 sequence: CASSHGTENEKLFF. CDR3 in DNA: TGTGCCAGCAGTCACGGGACAGAGAATGAAAAACTGTTTTTT.